Below, 21 T cell receptor beta chains from the same sample are listed, as sequenced in a study of radiotherapy plus CTLA-4 blockade in lung cancer. Method: immunoSEQ multiplex PCR; TCRdb's copy keeps in-frame clones and lacks some. The sample has some 46,000 clones; 60% to 80% are singletons. Here the sequenced sample was peripheral blood, taken from a patient treated with radiotherapy plus ipilimumab. Receptor source: a human donor with non-small cell lung cancer whose response to radiotherapy plus ipilimumab could not be evaluated.

The genes are TRBV18 and TRBJ2-1; 7 bases agree with TRBD2. The CDR3 runs to 16 residues. The V and J ends lost 3 bases and 1 base, in that order; junction bases with no gene match: 6. Germline CDR1 is KGHSH and CDR2 is LQKENI. This CDR3 reads CASSPDLAASYNEQFF. The DNA of the CDR3 is TGTGCCAGCTCACCGGATCTAGCGGCGTCCTACAATGAGCAGTTCTTC.

This clone was counted between two and nine times. V gene TRBV19 combines with J gene TRBJ1-5; unclear D gene. The CDR3 loop spans 15 amino acids. V was trimmed by 6 bases and J by 0 bases, leaving 12 bases between them. From germline, CDR1 is LNHDA and CDR2 SQIVND (reference sequence). CDR3 loop: CASSLNKNSNQPQHF. CDR3 nucleotide sequence: TGTGCCAGTAGCCTTAACAAAAATAGCAATCAGCCCCAGCATTTT. Supplemented by reference TRBV19 and TRBJ1-5, the full variable domain reads DGGITQSPKYLFRKEGQNVTLSCEQNLNHDAMYWYRQDPGQGLRLIYYSQIVNDFQKGDIAEGYSVSREKKESFPLTVTSAQKNPTAFYLCASSLNKNSNQPQHFGDGTRLSIL.

J is TRBJ2-7 and V is TRBV7-2, with 7 bases fitting TRBD1. Trimming cost V 5 bases and J 0 bases; bases outside gene matches: 10. The CDR3 is made up of 16 amino acids. CDR1 and CDR2 from the germline V gene are SGHTA and FQGNSA. The CDR3 reads CASSLQPTGASYEQYF. DNA of the CDR3: TGTGCCAGCAGCCTCCAACCCACAGGGGCCTCCTACGAGCAGTACTTC. The whole variable domain, remainder taken from reference TRBV7-2 and TRBJ2-7, is GAGVSQSPSNKVTEKGKDVELRCDPISGHTALYWYRQSLGQGLEFLIYFQGNSAPDKSGLPSDRFSAERTGGSVSTLTIQRTQQEDSAVYLCASSLQPTGASYEQYFGPGTRLTVT.

In this sample, this clone turned up once. V and J are TRBV4-3 and TRBJ1-4, with 7 bases that match TRBD1. The CDR3 is 14 amino acids. Looked up from germline, CDR1 is LGHNA and CDR2 is YSLEER. With 6 bases clipped from V and 5 bases from J, the junction kept 6 bases outside the gene matches. CDR3 coding DNA: TGCGCCAGCAGTCGACGGGACAGAAATGAAAAACTGTTTTTT. Residues: CASSRRDRNEKLFF.

The chain uses TRBV28 and TRBJ2-5, with a weak D call TRBD2 (6 bases). Trimming took off 6 bases at V and 1 base at J, with 12 bases between the two ends. From germline, CDR1 is MDHEN and CDR2 SYDVKM. This CDR3 has 14 residues. The CDR3 coding sequence is TGTGCCAGCAGGCCGCCGGGAGCCCAAGAGACCCAGTACTTC. Translated: CASRPPGAQETQYF.

The rearrangement joins TRBV30 to TRBJ2-7, with TRBD2 matching over 9 bases. The V gene's germline CDR1 is GTSNPN and CDR2 SVGIG (reference sequence). The CDR3 consists of 16 residues. Losses at the gene ends were 1 base for V and 5 bases for J; bases not matched to a gene: 12. The CDR3 region has the DNA TGTGCCTGGAGTGGGTGGGTAGCGGGGGACGGAAACGAGCAGTACTTC. This encodes CAWSGWVAGDGNEQYF.

CDR3 bases: TGTGCCAGCAGTTTTTCGGACAGGGGTGTTGGCTACACCTTC. Translated, it gives CASSFSDRGVGYTF. This chain uses TRBV28 with TRBJ1-2; 9 positions agree with TRBD1. The trim removed 3 bases at V and 7 bases at J, leaving 6 bases unmatched. Germline CDR1 MDHEN, CDR2 SYDVKM. The CDR3 extends over 14 amino acids.

V gene TRBV10-3 combines with J gene TRBJ1-5; D is unclear. The V gene's germline CDR1 is ENHRY and CDR2 SYGVKD. The germline V and J ends were trimmed by 3 bases and 8 bases, with 14 bases remaining between them. CDR3 size: 14 residues. The CDR3 region is CAISDGGAWEPQHF. The CDR3, as DNA: TGTGCCATCAGTGACGGCGGTGCCTGGGAGCCCCAGCATTTT.

CDR3 in DNA: TGCGCCAGCAGCCAAGATCAAGGGCGGGGCAATCAGCCCCAGCATTTT. Its translation: CASSQDQGRGNQPQHF. The chain joins TRBV4-1 to TRBJ1-5, with no clear D. The CDR3 extends over 16 amino acids. The ends were cut back, 0 bases at V and 2 bases at J, with 11 bases in the middle. Germline CDR1 is MGHRA and CDR2 is YSYEKL.

The chain recombines TRBV25-1 with TRBJ2-7; 8 bases are a match to TRBD1. Unmatched junction bases numbered 5, after V lost 4 bases and J lost 3 bases. From germline, CDR1 is MGHDK and CDR2 SYGVNS. This CDR3 comprises 14 residues. CDR3 loop: CASSGQGALYEQYF. CDR3 coding DNA: TGTGCCAGCAGTGGTCAGGGGGCCCTCTACGAGCAGTACTTC.

This chain joins TRBV5-6 and TRBJ2-3, with a possible D match to TRBD2 (5 bases). Germline assignment: CDR1 SGHDT and CDR2 YYEEEE. The CDR3 sequence is 15 residues long. The ends were cut back, 3 bases at V and 4 bases at J, with 15 bases in the middle. CDR3 amino acids: CASSSTLAYPDTQYF. The CDR3 bases are TGTGCCAGCAGCTCCACCCTAGCCTATCCAGATACGCAGTATTTT. The whole variable domain, filled in from reference TRBV5-6 and TRBJ2-3, reads DAGVTQSPTHLIKTRGQQVTLRCSPKSGHDTVSWYQQALGQGPQFIFQYYEEEERQRGNFPDRFSGHQFPNYSSELNVNALLLGDSALYLCASSSTLAYPDTQYFGPGTRLTVL.

The V gene is TRBV7-9, the J gene TRBJ2-2; perhaps TRBD2 as D (6 bases). Germline V gene lookup returns CDR1 SEHNR and CDR2 FQNEAQ (reference sequence). This CDR3 is 15 amino acids long. The V and J ends lost 5 bases and 4 bases respectively, with 14 bases between them. The CDR3 sequence: CASSPWGEFTGELFF. The DNA of the CDR3 is TGTGCCAGCAGCCCGTGGGGGGAGTTCACCGGGGAGCTGTTTTTT.

The chain has TRBV6-1 and TRBJ1-5; no definite D call. This CDR3 has 14 residues. The V gene lost 2 bases and the J gene lost 1 base, with 6 bases spanning the gap. The V gene's germline CDR1 is MNHNS and CDR2 SASEGT. In nucleotides, the CDR3 is TGTGCCAGCAGTGAATCCGAGAGCAATCAGCCCCAGCATTTT. It encodes CASSESESNQPQHF.

The rearrangement uses TRBV5-1 and TRBJ2-1; TRBD1 matches 11 bases. Germline-derived CDR1 and CDR2 are SGHRS and YFSETQ. With 3 bases clipped from V and 6 bases from J, the junction kept 2 bases outside the gene matches. The CDR3 totals 14 residues. CDR3 in DNA: TGCGCCAGCAGCTCCGGGACAGGGGGCAATGAGCAGTTCTTC. This codes for CASSSGTGGNEQFF.

CDR3 sequence reads: CASKGLAGGERTGELFF. CDR3 coding DNA: TGTGCCAGTAAGGGACTAGCGGGAGGGGAACGCACCGGGGAGCTGTTTTTT. The chain has TRBV19 and TRBJ2-2, with 16 nucleotides matching TRBD2. The CDR3 consists of 17 residues. Unmatched junction bases numbered 6, after V lost 7 bases and J lost 4 bases. Per the germline V gene, CDR1 is LNHDA and CDR2 is SQIVND (reference sequence).

The chain carries TRBV19 and TRBJ2-1, with 7 bases aligning to TRBD1. Trimming cost V 5 bases and J 3 bases; bases outside gene matches: 4. The CDR3 sequence is 14 residues long. Germline assignment: CDR1 LNHDA and CDR2 SQIVND (reference sequence). The CDR3 nucleotides are TGTGCCAGTAGTGTGGGACAGATCTACAATGAGCAGTTCTTC. Translation gives CASSVGQIYNEQFF.

V is TRBV9 and J is TRBJ2-1; 11 nucleotides match TRBD2. After removal of 7 bases from V and 4 bases from J, the junction contained 28 bases not matched to a gene. Germline V lookup: CDR1 SGDLS, CDR2 YYNGEE. The CDR3 contains 22 residues. CDR3 DNA sequence: TGTGCCAGCCGGAGGTTCATAAAGCCGGGACTAGCGGTCAGGGCCCCTTACAATGAGCAGTTCTTC. This translates into CASRRFIKPGLAVRAPYNEQFF.

The rearrangement uses TRBV28 and TRBJ1-4; D is perhaps TRBD1 (6 bases). CDR1 and CDR2 from the germline V gene are MDHEN and SYDVKM. The CDR3 extends over 13 amino acids. The V end was cut by 7 bases, the J end by 4 bases, with 10 bases between. CDR3 region: CASINRVNEKLFF. The CDR3 DNA is TGTGCCAGCATTAACAGGGTTAATGAAAAACTGTTTTTT.

The chain joins TRBV28 to TRBJ2-7; 7 nucleotides align to TRBD2. This CDR3 is built from 14 residues. The V gene's germline CDR1 is MDHEN and CDR2 SYDVKM. V shed 6 bases, J shed 1 base, and the junction held 6 bases outside the gene matches. The CDR3 sequence: CASRTGGWSYEQYF. The CDR3 bases are TGTGCCAGCAGGACGGGGGGTTGGTCCTACGAGCAGTACTTC.

Here the CDR3 reads CASSLSVPQETQYF. CDR3 nucleotides: TGCGCCAGCAGCTTGAGCGTCCCCCAAGAGACCCAGTACTTC. This chain links TRBV5-1 with TRBJ2-5; D not resolved. The CDR3 covers 14 residues. V was pared by 1 base and J by 1 base, with 8 bases between. Germline values: CDR1 SGHRS, CDR2 YFSETQ.

The chain combines TRBV28 with TRBJ1-2, with 9 nucleotides matching TRBD1. V lost 6 bases to trimming and J lost 4 bases; unmatched junction nucleotides: 9. The germline V gene has CDR1 MDHEN and CDR2 SYDVKM. The CDR3 covers 15 residues. The CDR3 is CASSNPDRGIYGYTF. CDR3 bases: TGTGCCAGCAGCAACCCGGACAGGGGAATCTATGGCTACACCTTC.